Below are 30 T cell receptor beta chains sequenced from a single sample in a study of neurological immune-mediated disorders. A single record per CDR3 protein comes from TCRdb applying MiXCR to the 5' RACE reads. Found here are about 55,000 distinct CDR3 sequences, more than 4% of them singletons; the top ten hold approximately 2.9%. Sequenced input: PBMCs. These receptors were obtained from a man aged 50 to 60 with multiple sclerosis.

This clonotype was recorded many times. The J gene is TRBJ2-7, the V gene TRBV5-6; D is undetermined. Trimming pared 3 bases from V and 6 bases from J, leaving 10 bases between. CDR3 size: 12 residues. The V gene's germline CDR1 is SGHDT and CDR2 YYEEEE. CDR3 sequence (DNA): TGTGCCAGCAGCTGGTCTGAAACCGAGCAGTACTTC. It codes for CASSWSETEQYF.

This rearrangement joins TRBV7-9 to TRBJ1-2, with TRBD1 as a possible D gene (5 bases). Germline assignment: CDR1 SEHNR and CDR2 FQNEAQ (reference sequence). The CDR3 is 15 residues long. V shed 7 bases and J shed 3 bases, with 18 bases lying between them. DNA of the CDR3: TGTGCCAGCAACCCCCGGGCAGGGAAGGACTATGGCTACACCTTC. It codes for CASNPRAGKDYGYTF. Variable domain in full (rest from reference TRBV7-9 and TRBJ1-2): DTGVSQNPRHKITKRGQNVTFRCDPISEHNRLYWYRQTLGQGPEFLTYFQNEAQLEKSRLLSDRFSAERPKGSFSTLEIQRTEQGDSAMYLCASNPRAGKDYGYTFGSGTRLTVV.

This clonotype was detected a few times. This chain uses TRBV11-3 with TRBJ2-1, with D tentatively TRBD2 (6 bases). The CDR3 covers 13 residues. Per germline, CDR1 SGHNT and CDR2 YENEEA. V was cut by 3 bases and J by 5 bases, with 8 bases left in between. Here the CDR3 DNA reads TGTGCCAGCAGCTTTGGAGGGAACAATGAGCAGTTCTTC. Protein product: CASSFGGNNEQFF.

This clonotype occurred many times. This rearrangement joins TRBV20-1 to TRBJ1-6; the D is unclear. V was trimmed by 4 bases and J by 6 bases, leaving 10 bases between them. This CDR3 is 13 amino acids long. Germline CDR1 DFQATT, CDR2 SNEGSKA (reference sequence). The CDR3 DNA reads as TGCAGTGCTAACCCAAAAAGTAATTCACCCCTCCACTTT. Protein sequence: CSANPKSNSPLHF.

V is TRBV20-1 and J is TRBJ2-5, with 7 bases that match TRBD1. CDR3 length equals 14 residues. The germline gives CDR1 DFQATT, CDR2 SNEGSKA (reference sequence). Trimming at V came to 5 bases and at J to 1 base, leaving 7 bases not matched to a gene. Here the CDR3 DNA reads TGCAGTGCTGGGCCGACAGGGACCCAAGAGACCCAGTACTTC. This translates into CSAGPTGTQETQYF.

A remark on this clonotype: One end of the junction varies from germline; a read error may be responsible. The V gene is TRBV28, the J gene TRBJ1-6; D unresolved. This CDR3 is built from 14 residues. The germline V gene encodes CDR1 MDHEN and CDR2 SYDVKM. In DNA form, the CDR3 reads TGTGCCAGCAGTTTTACAGTCTATAATTCACCCCTCAACTTT. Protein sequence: CASSFTVYNSPLNF. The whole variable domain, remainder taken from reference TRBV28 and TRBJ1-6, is DVKVTQSSRYLVKRTGEKVFLECVQDMDHENMFWYRQDPGLGLRLIYFSYDVKMKEKGDIPEGYSVSREKKERFSLILESASTNQTSMYLCASSFTVYNSPLNFGNGTRLTVT.

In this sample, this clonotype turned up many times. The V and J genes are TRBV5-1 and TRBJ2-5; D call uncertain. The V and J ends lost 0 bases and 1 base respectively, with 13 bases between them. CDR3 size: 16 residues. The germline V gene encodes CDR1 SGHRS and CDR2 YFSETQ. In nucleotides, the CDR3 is TGCGCCAGCAGCTTGGGGCAAACTGAACTCCAAGAGACCCAGTACTTC. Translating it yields CASSLGQTELQETQYF. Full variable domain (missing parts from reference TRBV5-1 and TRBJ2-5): KAGVTQTPRYLIKTRGQQVTLSCSPISGHRSVSWYQQTPGQGLQFLFEYFSETQRNKGNFPGRFSGRQFSNSRSEMNVSTLELGDSALYLCASSLGQTELQETQYFGPGTRLLVL.

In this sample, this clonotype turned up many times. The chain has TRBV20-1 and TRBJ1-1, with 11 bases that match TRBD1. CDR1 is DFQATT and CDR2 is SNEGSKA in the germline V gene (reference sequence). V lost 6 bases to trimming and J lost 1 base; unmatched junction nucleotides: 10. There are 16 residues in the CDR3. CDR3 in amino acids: CSATTGQGAGNTEAFF. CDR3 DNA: TGCAGTGCCACAACCGGACAGGGGGCTGGGAACACTGAAGCTTTCTTT.

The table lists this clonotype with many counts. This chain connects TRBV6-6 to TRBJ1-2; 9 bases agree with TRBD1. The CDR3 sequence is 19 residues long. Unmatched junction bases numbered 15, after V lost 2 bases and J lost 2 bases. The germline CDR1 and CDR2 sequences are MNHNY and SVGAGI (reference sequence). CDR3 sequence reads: CASSYPPLTNRGRNYGYTF. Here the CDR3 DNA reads TGTGCCAGCAGTTACCCCCCCCTAACCAACAGGGGGCGCAACTATGGCTACACCTTC.

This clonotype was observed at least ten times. CDR3 sequence: CASSLWGTSGSAYNEQFF. The CDR3 DNA reads as TGTGCCAGCAGTTTATGGGGGACTAGCGGGAGTGCCTACAATGAGCAGTTCTTC. This chain joins TRBV27 and TRBJ2-1; 14 nucleotides agree with TRBD2. Germline CDR1 is MNHEY and CDR2 is SMNVEV (reference sequence). The CDR3 has 18 residues. After removal of 1 base from V and 2 bases from J, the junction contained 4 bases not matched to a gene.

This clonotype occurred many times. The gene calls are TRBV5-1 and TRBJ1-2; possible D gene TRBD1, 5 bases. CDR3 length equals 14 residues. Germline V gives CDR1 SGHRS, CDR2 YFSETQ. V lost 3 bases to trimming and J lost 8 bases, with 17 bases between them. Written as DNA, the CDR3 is TGCGCCAGCAGCTCCCGAGAGACAGTGTACGGCTACACCTTC. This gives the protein CASSSRETVYGYTF.

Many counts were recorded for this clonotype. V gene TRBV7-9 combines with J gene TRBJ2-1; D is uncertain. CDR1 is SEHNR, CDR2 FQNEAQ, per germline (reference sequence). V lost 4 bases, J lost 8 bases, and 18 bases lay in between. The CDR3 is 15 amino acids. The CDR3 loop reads CASSSGRTPMDEQFF. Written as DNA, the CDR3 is TGTGCCAGCAGCTCCGGCCGGACCCCAATGGATGAGCAGTTCTTC.

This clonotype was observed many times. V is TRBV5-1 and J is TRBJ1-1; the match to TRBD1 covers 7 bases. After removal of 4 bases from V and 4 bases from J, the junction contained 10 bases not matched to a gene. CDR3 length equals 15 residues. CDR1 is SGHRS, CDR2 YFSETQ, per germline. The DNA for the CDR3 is TGCGCCAGCAGCAATAACAGGGGCGTGGGCACTGAAGCTTTCTTT. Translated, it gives CASSNNRGVGTEAFF.

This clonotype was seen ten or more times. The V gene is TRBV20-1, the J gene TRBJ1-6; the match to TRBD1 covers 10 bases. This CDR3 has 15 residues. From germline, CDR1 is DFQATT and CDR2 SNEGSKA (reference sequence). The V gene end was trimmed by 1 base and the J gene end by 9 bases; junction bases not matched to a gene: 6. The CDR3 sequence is CSARAAGQGFSPLHF. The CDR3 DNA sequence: TGCAGTGCTAGAGCCGCGGGACAGGGGTTTTCACCCCTCCACTTT.

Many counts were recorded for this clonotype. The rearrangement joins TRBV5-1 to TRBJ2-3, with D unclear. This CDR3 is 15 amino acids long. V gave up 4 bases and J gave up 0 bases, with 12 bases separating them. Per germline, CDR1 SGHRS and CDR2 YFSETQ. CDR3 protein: CASSPYRPSTDTQYF. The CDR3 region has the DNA TGCGCCAGCAGCCCCTACAGACCTAGCACAGATACGCAGTATTTT.

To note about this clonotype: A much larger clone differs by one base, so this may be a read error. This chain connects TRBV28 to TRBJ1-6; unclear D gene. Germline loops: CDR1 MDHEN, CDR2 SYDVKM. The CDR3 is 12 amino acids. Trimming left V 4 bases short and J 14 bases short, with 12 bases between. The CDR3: CASSSLSGALHF. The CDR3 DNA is TGTGCCAGCAGTTCTCTCAGTGGGGCCCTCCACTTT.

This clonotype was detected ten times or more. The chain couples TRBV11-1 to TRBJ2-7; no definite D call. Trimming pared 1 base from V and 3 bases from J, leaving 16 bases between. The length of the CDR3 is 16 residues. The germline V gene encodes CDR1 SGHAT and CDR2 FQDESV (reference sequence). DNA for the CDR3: TGTGCCAGCAGCTTAGTGGCCTCGGTAGGCTTCTACGAGCAGTACTTC. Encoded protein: CASSLVASVGFYEQYF.

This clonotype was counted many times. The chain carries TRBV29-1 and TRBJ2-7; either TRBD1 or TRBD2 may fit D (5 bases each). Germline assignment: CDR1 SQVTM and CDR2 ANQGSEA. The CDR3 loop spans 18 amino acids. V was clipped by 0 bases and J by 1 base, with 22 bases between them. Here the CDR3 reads CSVEEVEGLAAVSYEQYF. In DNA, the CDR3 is TGCAGCGTTGAAGAGGTCGAGGGGCTAGCCGCAGTATCCTACGAGCAGTACTTC.

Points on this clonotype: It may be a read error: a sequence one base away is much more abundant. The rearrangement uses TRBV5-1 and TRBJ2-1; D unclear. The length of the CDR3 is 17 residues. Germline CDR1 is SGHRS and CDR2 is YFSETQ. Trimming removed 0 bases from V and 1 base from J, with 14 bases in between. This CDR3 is CASSLDPLGRSYNEQFF. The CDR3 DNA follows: TGCGCCAGCAGCTTGGATCCCCTGGGTAGATCCTACAATGAGCAGTTCTTC.

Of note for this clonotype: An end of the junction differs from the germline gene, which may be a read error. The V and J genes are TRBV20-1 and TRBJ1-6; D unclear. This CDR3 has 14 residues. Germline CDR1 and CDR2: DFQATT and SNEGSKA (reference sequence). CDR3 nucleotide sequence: TGCAGTGCTCCAACACCACGCATTAATTCACCCCTCAACTTT. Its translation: CSAPTPRINSPLNF.

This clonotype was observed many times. CDR3: CSATRQGMQETQYF. The DNA for the CDR3 is TGCAGTGCAACCCGACAGGGTATGCAAGAGACCCAGTACTTC. This chain joins TRBV20-1 and TRBJ2-5; 7 nucleotides match TRBD1. CDR1 and CDR2 (germline): DFQATT, SNEGSKA (reference sequence). V was clipped by 6 bases and J by 2 bases; unmatched bases: 9. The CDR3 spans 14 residues.

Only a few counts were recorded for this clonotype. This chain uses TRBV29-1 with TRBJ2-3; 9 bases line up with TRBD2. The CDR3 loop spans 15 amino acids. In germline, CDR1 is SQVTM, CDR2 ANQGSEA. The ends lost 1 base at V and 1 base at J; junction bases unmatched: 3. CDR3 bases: TGCAGCGTTGAAGGGTTAGCGGGGGGCACAGATACGCAGTATTTT. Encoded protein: CSVEGLAGGTDTQYF.

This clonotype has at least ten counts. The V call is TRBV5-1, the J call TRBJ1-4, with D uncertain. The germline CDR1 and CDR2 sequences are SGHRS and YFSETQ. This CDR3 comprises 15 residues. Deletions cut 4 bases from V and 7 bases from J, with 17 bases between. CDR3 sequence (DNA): TGCGCCAGCAGCCCTCACGGGCAGGCCAGTGAAAAACTGTTTTTT. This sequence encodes CASSPHGQASEKLFF.

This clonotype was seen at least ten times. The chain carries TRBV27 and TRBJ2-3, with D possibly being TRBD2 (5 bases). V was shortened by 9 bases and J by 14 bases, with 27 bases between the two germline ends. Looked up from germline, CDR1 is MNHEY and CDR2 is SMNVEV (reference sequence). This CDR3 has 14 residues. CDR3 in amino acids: CASTSPGFPLHWYF. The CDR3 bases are TGTGCCAGTACATCCCCGGGGTTTCCCCTCCATTGGTATTTT.

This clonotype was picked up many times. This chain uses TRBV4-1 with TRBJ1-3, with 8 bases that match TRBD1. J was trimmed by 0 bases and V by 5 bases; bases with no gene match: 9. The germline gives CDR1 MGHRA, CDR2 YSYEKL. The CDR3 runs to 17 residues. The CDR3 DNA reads TGCGCCAGCAGCAGACCGGGACAGGAGATCTCTGGAAACACCATATATTTT. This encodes CASSRPGQEISGNTIYF.

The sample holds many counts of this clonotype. The CDR3: CASSSPPGEGRNEQFF. The DNA of the CDR3 is TGCGCCAGCAGCTCCCCCCCGGGGGAAGGCCGCAATGAGCAGTTCTTC. The chain links TRBV5-1 to TRBJ2-1; D possibly corresponds to TRBD2 (6 bases). Trimming removed 3 bases at V and 6 bases at J, with 19 bases between. CDR1 SGHRS and CDR2 YFSETQ come from the germline V gene. This CDR3 spans 16 amino acids.

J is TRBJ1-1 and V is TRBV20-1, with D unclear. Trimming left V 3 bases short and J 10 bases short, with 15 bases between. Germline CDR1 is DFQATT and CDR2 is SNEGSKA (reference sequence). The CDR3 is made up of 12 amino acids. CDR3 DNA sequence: TGCAGTGCTAGGGTTATCAGCCGGGCAGCTTTCTTT. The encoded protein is CSARVISRAAFF.

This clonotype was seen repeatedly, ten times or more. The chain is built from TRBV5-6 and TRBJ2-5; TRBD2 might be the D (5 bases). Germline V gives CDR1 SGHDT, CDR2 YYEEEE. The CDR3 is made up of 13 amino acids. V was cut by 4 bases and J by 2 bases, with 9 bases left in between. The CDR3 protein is CASSLGAQETQYF. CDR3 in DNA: TGTGCCAGCAGCCTGGGAGCTCAAGAGACCCAGTACTTC.

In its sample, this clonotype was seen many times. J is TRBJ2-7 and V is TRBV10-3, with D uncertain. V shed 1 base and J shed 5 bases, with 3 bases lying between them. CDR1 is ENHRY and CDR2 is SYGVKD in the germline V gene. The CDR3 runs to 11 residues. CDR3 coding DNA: TGTGCCATCAGTGAGTATCACGAGCAGTACTTC. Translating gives CAISEYHEQYF.

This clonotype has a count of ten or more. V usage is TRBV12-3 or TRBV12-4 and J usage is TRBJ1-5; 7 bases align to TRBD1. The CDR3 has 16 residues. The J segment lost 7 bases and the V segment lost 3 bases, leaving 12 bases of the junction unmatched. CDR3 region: CASSFVGDRVGQPQHF. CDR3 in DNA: TGTGCCAGCAGTTTTGTTGGAGACAGGGTTGGACAGCCCCAGCATTTT.